Presented here are 27 T cell receptor beta chains from one specimen sequenced in a study of response to subunit inactivated influenza vaccine. TCRdb ran MiXCR on the RT-PCR reads and lists one entry per CDR3 protein. The profile covers 500,000 to 650,000 distinct CDR3 sequences, with 6% to 9% appearing a single time and 10% to 15% taken by the ten largest. The specimen comprised PBMCs from blood, sampled around 25 months after vaccination. The source is a man aged 50-75 years who received an inactivated influenza vaccine.

This clonotype occurred many times. CDR3 in DNA: TGTGCCAGCAGCTGGGGGACAAGCTCCTACGAGCAGTACTTC. Residues: CASSWGTSSYEQYF. The chain recombines TRBV12-3 or TRBV12-4 with TRBJ2-7; the D gene is possibly TRBD1 (6 bases). Trimming cost V 6 bases and J 0 bases, with 12 bases left between them. The CDR3 sequence is 14 residues long.

This clonotype has a count of ten or more. V is TRBV12-3 or TRBV12-4 and J is TRBJ2-1; no reliable D call. Deletions cut 4 bases from V and 7 bases from J, with 8 bases between. This CDR3 has 12 residues. CDR3 sequence (DNA): TGTGCCAGCAGTTCCATGGGGAATGAGCAGTTCTTC. It codes for CASSSMGNEQFF.

A few counts support this clonotype. CDR3 amino acids: CASSLGRGQNQPQHF. CDR3 sequence (DNA): TGTGCCAGCAGCCTCGGCAGGGGGCAAAATCAGCCCCAGCATTTT. This chain links TRBV3-1 with TRBJ1-5; the match to TRBD1 covers 8 bases. The V segment lost 4 bases and the J segment 4 bases; nucleotides outside the gene matches: 6. CDR1 and CDR2 (germline): LGHDT, YNNKEL (reference sequence). This CDR3 has 15 residues.

The V call is TRBV20-1, the J call TRBJ2-7; the D gene is possibly TRBD1 (6 bases). Germline-derived CDR1 and CDR2 are DFQATT and SNEGSKA (reference sequence). This CDR3 has 13 amino acids. Trimming took off 2 bases at V and 3 bases at J, with 11 bases between the two ends. CDR3 bases: TGCAGTGCTAGACCGGTACAGGGCTACGAGCAGTACTTC. Amino acid sequence: CSARPVQGYEQYF.

This chain links TRBV3-1 with TRBJ2-3; D call uncertain. V was clipped by 3 bases and J by 6 bases, with 10 bases between them. Germline V lookup: CDR1 LGHDT, CDR2 YNNKEL (reference sequence). This CDR3 comprises 13 residues. The CDR3 reads CASSHGRMDTQYF. The DNA for the CDR3 is TGTGCCAGCAGCCACGGTAGAATGGATACGCAGTATTTT.

There are many counts of this clonotype. V and J are TRBV4-3 and TRBJ2-7; D call uncertain. Trimming removed 0 bases at V and 0 bases at J, with 9 bases between. The germline V gene has CDR1 LGHNA and CDR2 YSLEER. CDR3 length equals 15 residues. CDR3 sequence: CASSQELGFSYEQYF. The CDR3 DNA reads as TGCGCCAGCAGCCAAGAACTGGGGTTCTCCTACGAGCAGTACTTC.

Ten or more counts support this clonotype. J is TRBJ1-2 and V is TRBV15, with a tentative D call TRBD1 (5 bases). CDR1 and CDR2 from the germline V gene are LNHNV and YYDKDF (reference sequence). The CDR3 is 14 residues long. The V end lost 0 bases, the J end lost 8 bases, and 13 bases lay between the germline ends. The CDR3 loop reads CATSREDQGAGYTF. The CDR3 coding sequence is TGTGCCACCAGCAGAGAAGACCAGGGTGCGGGCTACACCTTC.

This clonotype was observed a handful of times. The chain is built from TRBV6-5 and TRBJ1-1; D is undetermined. Germline values: CDR1 MNHEY, CDR2 SVGAGI. The length of the CDR3 is 14 residues. The V end lost 0 bases, the J end lost 6 bases, and 11 bases lay between the germline ends. CDR3 region: CASSYSRWGSEAFF. CDR3 DNA sequence: TGTGCCAGCAGTTACTCCCGTTGGGGATCTGAAGCTTTCTTT.

In its sample, this clonotype was seen many times. The CDR3 reads CASRITGGGYTF. The CDR3 DNA is TGTGCCAGCAGAATTACAGGGGGAGGCTACACCTTC. The chain joins TRBV12-3 or TRBV12-4 to TRBJ1-2; 8 nucleotides line up with TRBD1. This CDR3 has 12 amino acids. Germline trimming cut 6 bases from V and 8 bases from J; bases unmatched to any gene: 5.

This clonotype was seen many times. The V call is TRBV11-2, the J call TRBJ2-3; unclear D gene. Deletions cut 2 bases from V and 4 bases from J, with 7 bases between. The germline V gene has CDR1 SGHAT and CDR2 FQNNGV. This CDR3 has 13 amino acids. In nucleotides, the CDR3 is TGTGCCAGCAGCTTATTAGTGTCAGATACGCAGTATTTT. Translated, it gives CASSLLVSDTQYF.

This clonotype turned up a few times. This chain connects TRBV3-1 to TRBJ2-2, with 8 bases identical to TRBD2. This CDR3 contains 19 residues. With 1 base clipped from V and 3 bases from J, the junction kept 13 bases outside the gene matches. The germline gives CDR1 LGHDT, CDR2 YNNKEL (reference sequence). CDR3 DNA: TGTGCCAGCAGCCAAGGCGGTAGCGGGGAACTTGGAGACACCGGGGAGCTGTTTTTT. This sequence encodes CASSQGGSGELGDTGELFF.

V is TRBV29-1 and J is TRBJ2-3; perhaps TRBD1 as D (6 bases). This CDR3 spans 11 amino acids. Trimming pared 7 bases from V and 9 bases from J, leaving 14 bases between. Germline V gives CDR1 SQVTM, CDR2 ANQGSEA. CDR3: CSGQEMETQYF. In nucleotides, the CDR3 is TGCAGCGGACAGGAAATGGAGACGCAGTATTTT.

This clonotype was detected many times. The chain combines TRBV5-1 with TRBJ1-1; 7 bases are a match to TRBD1. Germline V gene lookup returns CDR1 SGHRS and CDR2 YFSETQ. This CDR3 has 14 residues. The V and J ends lost 4 bases and 7 bases, in that order; junction bases with no gene match: 10. CDR3 sequence reads: CASSRTGDSFEAFF. The CDR3 DNA is TGCGCCAGCAGCCGAACCGGGGACAGCTTTGAAGCTTTCTTT. The whole variable domain, filled in from reference TRBV5-1 and TRBJ1-1, reads KAGVTQTPRYLIKTRGQQVTLSCSPISGHRSVSWYQQTPGQGLQFLFEYFSETQRNKGNFPGRFSGRQFSNSRSEMNVSTLELGDSALYLCASSRTGDSFEAFFGQGTRLTVV.

The sample holds many counts of this clonotype. This chain connects TRBV5-1 to TRBJ2-5, with TRBD2 matching over 7 bases. The CDR3 has 14 amino acids. Germline loops: CDR1 SGHRS, CDR2 YFSETQ. V lost 4 bases and J lost 5; bases outside the gene matches: 8. The CDR3 reads CASSPTDSGETQYF. Written as DNA, the CDR3 is TGCGCCAGCAGCCCGACTGATAGCGGGGAGACCCAGTACTTC.

The chain uses TRBV11-2 and TRBJ2-7, with a possible D match to TRBD2 (6 bases). V lost 5 bases and J lost 2, with 13 bases in between. Germline V gene data show CDR1 as SGHAT and CDR2 as FQNNGV. The CDR3 loop spans 14 amino acids. The CDR3 DNA reads TGTGCCAGCAGCCCCGCGGGGCCGACCTACGAGCAGTACTTC. This translates into CASSPAGPTYEQYF.

This clonotype occurred a few times. CDR3 loop: CASSQDIRGNEQYF. CDR3 in DNA: TGCGCCAGCAGCCAAGATATAAGGGGTAACGAGCAGTACTTC. The genes are TRBV4-3 and TRBJ2-7; D may be TRBD1 (5 bases). Trimming took off 0 bases at V and 5 bases at J, with 11 bases between the two ends. Germline CDR1 reads LGHNA; CDR2 reads YSLEER. The CDR3 runs to 14 residues.

The chain uses TRBV7-2 and TRBJ2-7, with 7 bases matching TRBD1. The CDR3 consists of 15 residues. Unmatched junction bases numbered 9, after V lost 5 bases and J lost 2 bases. Germline CDR1 SGHTA, CDR2 FQGNSA. The CDR3 nucleotides read TGTGCCAGCAGCGAATACAGGGGTAACCCCTACGAGCAGTACTTC. Protein sequence: CASSEYRGNPYEQYF.

The chain has TRBV6-5 and TRBJ2-3; tentatively, D is TRBD1 (7 bases). There are 15 residues in the CDR3. The V gene's germline CDR1 is MNHEY and CDR2 SVGAGI. V was shortened by 2 bases and J by 4 bases, with 13 bases between the two germline ends. CDR3 bases: TGTGCCAGCAGTTACGCCCAGGGGGAGGCAGATACGCAGTATTTT. Amino acid sequence: CASSYAQGEADTQYF.

V gene TRBV2 combines with J gene TRBJ2-7, with a tentative D call TRBD2 (6 bases). Per the germline V gene, CDR1 is SNHLY and CDR2 is FYNNEI. The CDR3 length is 14 residues. V dropped 6 bases and J dropped 6 bases, with 18 bases sitting between them. The CDR3 loop is CASRTQRRGGEQYF. The CDR3 DNA reads TGTGCCAGCAGAACCCAAAGGCGGGGAGGCGAGCAGTACTTC.

The chain links TRBV25-1 to TRBJ2-3; D not resolved. The CDR3 covers 13 residues. Trimming took 3 bases from V and 4 from J, leaving 8 bases between them. CDR1 is MGHDK and CDR2 is SYGVNS in the germline V gene. CDR3 coding DNA: TGTGCCAGCAGTGATAGTCGTGCAGATACGCAGTATTTT. This translates into CASSDSRADTQYF.

The V call is TRBV28, the J call TRBJ2-7; 7 bases are shared with TRBD2. Germline V gene data show CDR1 as MDHEN and CDR2 as SYDVKM. The ends lost 1 base at V and 0 bases at J; junction bases unmatched: 6. The CDR3 consists of 16 residues. The CDR3 sequence is CASSLSPLADSYEQYF. The CDR3 region has the DNA TGTGCCAGCAGTTTATCCCCCCTAGCGGACTCCTACGAGCAGTACTTC.

V is TRBV4-3 and J is TRBJ2-1; 7 bases line up with TRBD2. V was clipped by 0 bases and J by 3 bases; unmatched bases: 11. CDR1 and CDR2 (germline): LGHNA, YSLEER. The CDR3 contains 18 residues. CDR3 amino acids: CASSQDWVGRENYNEQFF. CDR3 bases: TGCGCCAGCAGCCAAGATTGGGTGGGGCGGGAGAACTACAATGAGCAGTTCTTC.

The chain has TRBV7-9 and TRBJ2-1, with a tentative D call TRBD2 (5 bases). Germline V CDR1 and CDR2: SEHNR, FQNEAQ (reference sequence). V lost 4 bases and J 15 bases, leaving 19 bases between the germline ends. The CDR3 loop spans 13 amino acids. CDR3 loop: CASSSAGGPGGFF. The CDR3, as DNA: TGTGCCAGCAGCTCCGCCGGAGGCCCCGGAGGGTTCTTC.

This sequence joins TRBV10-3 and TRBJ2-7; D gene ambiguous. Trimming pared 7 bases from V and 0 bases from J, leaving 16 bases between. CDR3 length: 15 amino acids. Per germline, CDR1 ENHRY and CDR2 SYGVKD. The DNA for the CDR3 is TGTGCCATCAAAGAAATCCTAATGGGCTCCTACGAGCAGTACTTC. Its translation is CAIKEILMGSYEQYF.

This clonotype appeared a few times. CDR3 sequence reads: CSASRSHAGNTEAFF. The DNA for the CDR3 is TGCAGTGCTAGTAGGTCTCACGCTGGGAACACTGAAGCTTTCTTT. This chain joins TRBV20-1 and TRBJ1-1; the D is unclear. V dropped 3 bases and J dropped 1 base, with 15 bases sitting between them. Per germline, CDR1 DFQATT and CDR2 SNEGSKA (reference sequence). This CDR3 comprises 15 residues.

The chain couples TRBV20-1 to TRBJ2-2; no reliable D call. CDR3 size: 13 residues. Trimming took off 0 bases at V and 3 bases at J, with 5 bases between the two ends. Germline CDR1 DFQATT, CDR2 SNEGSKA (reference sequence). The CDR3 sequence is CSARDTDTGELFF. The CDR3 nucleotides read TGCAGTGCTAGAGACACTGACACCGGGGAGCTGTTTTTT.

Ten or more counts support this clonotype. The rearrangement uses TRBV5-1 and TRBJ2-7; D call uncertain. Germline CDR1 SGHRS, CDR2 YFSETQ. The V gene lost 3 bases and the J gene lost 5 bases, with 9 bases spanning the gap. The CDR3 length is 12 residues. The CDR3 coding sequence is TGCGCCAGCAGCTCCGGGTTGGACGAGCAGTACTTC. Encoded protein: CASSSGLDEQYF.